The clone carrying this T cell receptor (beta chain) has more than one count but fewer than ten. The data derive from a study of early T cells in non-severe SARS-CoV-2 infection. Individual cDNA molecules carried attached unique molecular identifiers. TCRdb independently ran MiXCR on the 5' RACE reads; one entry per CDR3 protein. This sample has approximately 97,000 distinct CDR3 sequences, with around 14% found just once. Sequenced material: whole blood. The clonotype originates from an adult who was a healthcare worker with PCR-confirmed SARS-CoV-2 infection or an uninfected control (not recorded which).

The CDR3 sequence is CASTSGGSYEQYF. The CDR3 bases are TGTGCCAGCACTAGCGGGGGTTCCTACGAGCAGTACTTC. The J gene is TRBJ2-7, the V gene TRBV7-9; 10 positions agree with TRBD2. Unmatched junction bases numbered 1, after V lost 7 bases and J lost 1 base. CDR3 length equals 13 residues. CDR1 is SEHNR and CDR2 is FQNEAQ in the germline V gene (reference sequence).